The 29 T cell receptor beta chains below all came from one sample that was sequenced in a study of metastatic and nonmetastatic thyroid tumors. TCRdb re-clonotyped the PCR reads through MiXCR. The sample has 25,000 to 35,000 clones, just under 25% seen once. None of the patients had undergone any treatment ahead of thyroid surgery. What was sequenced was blood. The origin of the receptors is a female donor with papillary thyroid cancer or a benign thyroid nodule (not recorded which). Some clones in this sample may be carry-over from other donors' samples.

This clone is judged medium-sized (0.01 to 0.1%). The rearrangement joins TRBV2 to TRBJ2-3; a possible D gene is TRBD1 (6 bases). CDR3 size: 12 residues. Germline CDR1 is SNHLY and CDR2 is FYNNEI. V lost 7 bases and J 7 bases, leaving 12 bases between the germline ends. CDR3 residues: CASTPTGNTQYF. As DNA, the CDR3 is TGTGCCAGCACACCAACAGGGAATACGCAGTATTTT.

The rearrangement links TRBV20-1 to TRBJ2-1; 7 bases are shared with TRBD2. Trimming removed 3 bases from V and 8 bases from J; junction bases left unmatched: 10. This CDR3 has 14 residues. CDR1 and CDR2 from the germline V gene are DFQATT and SNEGSKA (reference sequence). For the CDR3, the DNA is TGCAGTGCTAGGGGGGGAGGGACGGTGGATGAGCAGTTCTTC. This translates into CSARGGGTVDEQFF.

This clone showed up just a few times. A read error may produce the germline difference seen at one junction end. The chain has TRBV6-2 or TRBV6-3 and TRBJ1-1; TRBD1 is a possible D gene (5 bases). Germline CDR1 and CDR2: MNHEY and SVGEGT. CDR3 length: 16 residues. This chain's CDR3 is CASIYRQGGSNTEAFF. DNA of the CDR3: TGTGCCAGCATTTACAGGCAGGGTGGGTCGAACACTGAAGCTTTCTTT.

This clone was found many times. This chain uses TRBV7-9 with TRBJ2-1, with TRBD2 identical over 10 bases. The CDR3 totals 16 residues. After removal of 5 bases from V and 9 bases from J, the junction contained 13 bases not matched to a gene. Germline V lookup: CDR1 SEHNR, CDR2 FQNEAQ (reference sequence). The CDR3 spells CASSAGWLAGVSEQFF. CDR3 DNA sequence: TGTGCCAGCAGCGCCGGTTGGCTAGCGGGAGTAAGTGAGCAGTTCTTC. The full variable domain, with the rest looked up from reference TRBV7-9 and TRBJ2-1, is DTGVSQNPRHKITKRGQNVTFRCDPISEHNRLYWYRQTLGQGPEFLTYFQNEAQLEKSRLLSDRFSAERPKGSFSTLEIQRTEQGDSAMYLCASSAGWLAGVSEQFFGPGTRLTVL.

This chain joins TRBV21-1 and TRBJ2-3; the table gives TRBD2 as D, unverified against the DNA. TRBV21-1 is a known pseudogene. The CDR3 loop spans 19 amino acids. CDR3 nucleotide sequence: TGTGCCAGCGGGGGAGGACTAGCGGGTCGGTGGGGCGGCACAGATACGCAGTATTTT. Amino acids: CASGGGLAGRWGGTDTQYF.

This clone was observed a few times. Germline is not matched at one junction end, which may reflect a read error. The V call is TRBV15, the J call TRBJ2-7; 8 bases match TRBD1. The CDR3 loop spans 15 amino acids. The V gene's germline CDR1 is LNHNV and CDR2 YYDKDF (reference sequence). The CDR3 bases are TGCGCCACCAGCACCTCGGGACAGGTAACCTACGAGCAGTACTTC. This encodes CATSTSGQVTYEQYF.

This clone occurred a few times. The genes are TRBV6-1 and TRBJ2-7, with D tentatively TRBD2 (6 bases). The V gene's germline CDR1 is MNHNS and CDR2 SASEGT. V lost 3 bases to trimming and J lost 0 bases, with 12 bases between them. The CDR3 spans 15 residues. In DNA form, the CDR3 reads TGTGCCAGCAGTGAGGATAGCGGTAGCTCCTACGAGCAGTACTTC. It encodes CASSEDSGSSYEQYF.

The chain is built from TRBV7-2 and TRBJ2-5, with D unresolved. The CDR3 consists of 12 residues. Germline values: CDR1 SGHTA, CDR2 FQGNSA. The V gene lost 5 bases and the J gene lost 4 bases, with 8 bases spanning the gap. The CDR3 here is CASSRFGETQYF. DNA of the CDR3: TGTGCCAGCAGCCGATTCGGAGAGACCCAGTACTTC.

J is TRBJ1-2 and V is TRBV28; D gene uncertain. CDR1 is MDHEN and CDR2 is SYDVKM in the germline V gene. V was pared by 6 bases and J by 10 bases, with 15 bases between. The CDR3 runs 12 residues. As DNA, the CDR3 is TGTGCCAGCAGGGGTGGCACTCTCATCTACACCTTC. It specifies CASRGGTLIYTF.

The chain uses TRBV10-1 and TRBJ2-3; perhaps TRBD2 as D (7 bases). The ends were cut back, 5 bases at V and 5 bases at J, with 17 bases in the middle. Germline CDR1 reads WNHNN; CDR2 reads SYGVQD (reference sequence). This CDR3 has 15 residues. This CDR3 is CASSPGEGIRDTQYF. CDR3 nucleotides: TGCGCCAGCAGTCCAGGGGAGGGAATAAGAGATACGCAGTATTTT.

This clone was observed at least ten times. This chain uses TRBV12-3 or TRBV12-4 with TRBJ2-1; unclear D gene. V lost 3 bases and J lost 6, with 3 bases in between. The CDR3 loop spans 11 amino acids. The DNA for the CDR3 is TGTGCCAGCAGTTTCTTCAATGAGCAGTTCTTC. The encoded protein is CASSFFNEQFF.

V is TRBV19 and J is TRBJ2-5, with D possibly TRBD1 on 6 matching bases. Per germline, CDR1 LNHDA and CDR2 SQIVND (reference sequence). V was trimmed by 9 bases and J by 3 bases, leaving 14 bases between them. CDR3 length: 13 amino acids. CDR3 DNA sequence: TGTGCCAGCGGAACAGGGCGGGAAGAGACCCAGTACTTC. Translating it yields CASGTGREETQYF.

This chain joins TRBV28 and TRBJ1-1; D is undetermined. Trimming shortened V by 7 bases and J by 7 bases, and 19 bases separated the two germline ends. This CDR3 spans 14 amino acids. The germline V gene encodes CDR1 MDHEN and CDR2 SYDVKM. The CDR3 spells CASMPREAAFEAFF. CDR3 DNA sequence: TGTGCCAGCATGCCGCGAGAGGCTGCCTTTGAAGCTTTCTTT.

Ten or more counts support this clone. The chain is built from TRBV10-1 and TRBJ1-6, with D possibly matching TRBD1 (6 bases). This CDR3 has 20 amino acids. CDR1 is WNHNN and CDR2 is SYGVQD in the germline V gene (reference sequence). Trimming took off 2 bases at V and 1 base at J, with 21 bases between the two ends. The CDR3, as DNA: TGCGCCAGCAGTGAGGTTGAAAGGGGGGGCGGGTTATCCTATAATTCACCCCTCCACTTT. Its protein is CASSEVERGGGLSYNSPLHF.

The genes are TRBV28 and TRBJ2-1; perhaps TRBD1 as D (6 bases). CDR3 length equals 16 residues. Germline CDR1 is MDHEN and CDR2 is SYDVKM. V gave up 8 bases and J gave up 10 bases, with 27 bases separating them. The CDR3 reads CASYSMTGSSYQEQFF. CDR3 nucleotides: TGTGCCAGCTACTCCATGACAGGAAGCTCCTACCAAGAGCAGTTCTTC.

CDR3 region: CSALGFMNTEAFF. The CDR3 DNA sequence: TGCAGTGCCTTGGGATTCATGAACACTGAAGCTTTCTTT. The chain joins TRBV20-1 to TRBJ1-1; D gene unclear. The CDR3 consists of 13 residues. V was cut by 6 bases and J by 0 bases, with 11 bases left in between. Germline V lookup: CDR1 DFQATT, CDR2 SNEGSKA (reference sequence).

The sample holds a few counts of this clone. The junction differs from germline at one of its ends, possibly a read error. This chain uses TRBV30 with TRBJ1-1; D remains ambiguous. This CDR3 spans 13 amino acids. Germline assignment: CDR1 GTSNPN and CDR2 SVGIG (reference sequence). CDR3 sequence (DNA): TGTGCCAGGAGCTCCGGGGTGGGAACCGAAGCTTTCTTT. This gives the protein CARSSGVGTEAFF.

This clone was found many times. The chain combines TRBV5-4 with TRBJ1-6; no clear D gene. This CDR3 contains 15 residues. Trimming removed 0 bases at V and 8 bases at J, with 12 bases between. Germline V gene sequence: CDR1 SGHNT, CDR2 YYREEE (reference sequence). In nucleotides, the CDR3 is TGTGCCAGCAGCTTGGGAGTCCCGGGCGATTCACCCCTCCACTTT. It translates to CASSLGVPGDSPLHF.

At least ten counts were recorded for this clone. This chain uses TRBV5-4 with TRBJ2-7, with 9 nucleotides matching TRBD2. This CDR3 region has 17 residues. With 1 base clipped from V and 1 base from J, the junction kept 9 bases outside the gene matches. Germline V gene lookup returns CDR1 SGHNT and CDR2 YYREEE (reference sequence). CDR3 in DNA: TGTGCCAGCAGCTTGAAAGGGCCCGGACTAGCGTCCTACGAGCAGTACTTC. It is translated as CASSLKGPGLASYEQYF.

Concerning this clone itself: An end of the junction does not agree with germline; a read error may underlie this. Other nucleotide sequences from this sample produce the same CDR3. The J gene is TRBJ2-2, the V gene TRBV4-3; 8 bases are shared with TRBD1. The CDR3 totals 17 residues. The germline CDR1 and CDR2 sequences are LGHNA and YSLEER. This chain's CDR3 is CASRDPSGQENTGELFF. DNA of the CDR3: TGCGCCAGCCGGGACCCATCGGGACAGGAGAACACCGGGGAGCTGTTCTTT.

With regard to this clone: A much larger clonotype is one base distant, so this may be a read error. This sequence joins TRBV4-2 and TRBJ2-1; 11 nucleotides match TRBD2. The junction had 13 bases not matched to a gene; V was cut back by 3 bases and J by 6 bases. This CDR3 has 18 residues. The germline V gene has CDR1 LGHNA and CDR2 YNFKEQ. The DNA for the CDR3 is TGTGCCAGCAGCCATGGGGGGTTAGCGGGAGGGGTTTTCAATGAGCAGTTCTTC. Protein: CASSHGGLAGGVFNEQFF.

This clone came up many times. The chain carries TRBV15 and TRBJ2-1; 8 bases agree with TRBD2. Germline V gene data show CDR1 as LNHNV and CDR2 as YYDKDF (reference sequence). The CDR3 is made up of 13 amino acids. V dropped 8 bases and J dropped 5; count of bases not matched to a gene: 5. The CDR3 DNA reads as TGTGCCACCGGAATAGCGGGGAACAATGAGCAGTTCTTC. This gives the protein CATGIAGNNEQFF.

In this sample, this clone turned up many times. V usage is TRBV2 and J usage is TRBJ1-5; D gene ambiguous. CDR1 is SNHLY and CDR2 is FYNNEI in the germline V gene. Trimming cost V 6 bases and J 4 bases, with 10 bases left between them. The CDR3 is 13 residues long. The CDR3: CASRENLNQPQHF. CDR3 nucleotide sequence: TGTGCCAGCAGAGAGAACCTAAATCAGCCCCAGCATTTT.

A note on this clone: Just one base apart from a much larger clone, this may be a read error. This same CDR3 is encoded by further DNA sequences in the sample. The gene calls are TRBV10-1 and TRBJ2-4; D possibly corresponds to TRBD1 (6 bases). In germline, CDR1 is WNHNN, CDR2 SYGVQD (reference sequence). The CDR3 is 20 amino acids. V lost 3 bases, J lost 0 bases, and 24 bases lay in between. The DNA for the CDR3 is TGCGCCAGCAGTGAAAACCCGGGGCAGGGGTCAACCTTAGCCAAAAACATTCAGTACTTC. It encodes CASSENPGQGSTLAKNIQYF.

This clone was counted many times. The CDR3 reads CASSSGTDSGNTIYF. In nucleotides, the CDR3 is TGCGCCAGCAGCTCCGGAACTGACTCTGGAAACACCATATATTTT. V usage is TRBV5-1 and J usage is TRBJ1-3; D ambiguous. V lost 3 bases to trimming and J lost 0 bases, with 10 bases between them. The germline CDR1 and CDR2 sequences are SGHRS and YFSETQ. The CDR3 has 15 residues.

This clone has at least ten counts. V gene TRBV6-2 or TRBV6-3 combines with J gene TRBJ2-1, with TRBD2 matching 10 bases. V lost 2 bases and J lost 9; bases outside the gene matches: 13. Germline CDR1 and CDR2: MNHEY and SVGEGT. The CDR3 length is 17 residues. The CDR3 loop is CASSYLFGAGGPGEQFF. For the CDR3, the DNA is TGTGCCAGCAGTTACCTCTTCGGAGCGGGAGGGCCCGGTGAGCAGTTCTTC.

This rearrangement joins TRBV4-2 to TRBJ1-3; D gene unclear. The germline CDR1 and CDR2 sequences are LGHNA and YNFKEQ. The CDR3 covers 10 residues. With 8 bases removed from V and 1 base from J, the gap between germline ends came to 0 bases. CDR3 residues: CASSGNTIYF. CDR3 in DNA: TGTGCCAGCTCTGGAAACACCATATATTTT.

This clone was seen a handful of times. V gene TRBV20-1 combines with J gene TRBJ1-1; 7 bases agree with TRBD1. Trimming at V came to 1 base and at J to 6 bases, leaving 14 bases not matched to a gene. The germline V gene has CDR1 DFQATT and CDR2 SNEGSKA (reference sequence). The CDR3 contains 16 residues. The CDR3 here is CSARGTRGRGAPEAFF. The CDR3 DNA reads TGCAGTGCTAGAGGGACGAGGGGGCGCGGGGCCCCTGAAGCTTTCTTT.

This clone has at least ten counts. This sequence joins TRBV6-1 and TRBJ2-3; TRBD2 matches at 8 bases. The CDR3 totals 13 residues. The J segment lost 6 bases and the V segment lost 7 bases, leaving 6 bases of the junction unmatched. The germline CDR1 and CDR2 sequences are MNHNS and SASEGT. The CDR3 bases are TGTGCCAGCAATATCGGGGGGGCCGATACGCAGTATTTT. It is translated as CASNIGGADTQYF.